This TCR beta chain originates from a study of OX40 agonist ivuxolimab in advanced cancers. Study summary: The study treated patients with ivuxolimab, an agonistic anti-OX40 (CD134) antibody.

Profiling relied on immunoSEQ multiplex PCR, and the TCRdb table lists in-frame clones only, not all of them. The profile shows tens of thousands of clones, around 90% of them singletons. CDR1 KGHSH and CDR2 LQKENI come from the germline V gene. The CDR3 runs to 15 residues. V lost 3 bases and J lost 0; bases outside the gene matches: 4. This material consisted of CD4+ or CD8+ T cells sorted from blood, taken in a trial of the OX40 agonist ivuxolimab. This chain links TRBV18 with TRBJ1-1; the match to TRBD1 covers 7 bases. This TCR came from an adult with an advanced solid tumor such as melanoma, head and neck, liver or kidney cancer. CDR3 sequence: CASSPGQDMNTEAFF. CDR3 DNA: TGTGCCAGCTCACCTGGACAGGACATGAACACTGAAGCTTTCTTT.